This T cell receptor beta chain comes out of a study of blood T cells in healthy people across ages. PBMCs, at least 7 million per sample, were isolated. The CDR3 contains 15 residues. The ends were cut back, 7 bases at V and 1 base at J, with 11 bases in the middle. Germline V lookup: CDR1 SNHLY, CDR2 FYNNEI. With a J-beta primer mix and a sample-barcoded 5' primer, a second PCR ran about 6 to 11 cycles. TCRdb re-called the 5' RACE reads through MiXCR, storing one row per CDR3 protein. Of more than 1,000,000 distinct CDR3 sequences listed, roughly 24% are singletons. This sample also appeared in a second study, on T cells of mothers and their children. That report adds: Inherited differences only slightly affect thymic shaping of TCR recombination output. Overlap measured in related mother-child pairs was slightly, non-significantly higher than in unrelated pairs.

The material sequenced was blood. The rearrangement links TRBV2 to TRBJ2-6; D unresolved. This TCR derives from a girl aged 2-10 years in good health. CDR3 nucleotides: TGTGCCAGCACCCCGTCACCATCTGGGGCCAACGTCCTGACTTTC. Amino acid sequence: CASTPSPSGANVLTF.